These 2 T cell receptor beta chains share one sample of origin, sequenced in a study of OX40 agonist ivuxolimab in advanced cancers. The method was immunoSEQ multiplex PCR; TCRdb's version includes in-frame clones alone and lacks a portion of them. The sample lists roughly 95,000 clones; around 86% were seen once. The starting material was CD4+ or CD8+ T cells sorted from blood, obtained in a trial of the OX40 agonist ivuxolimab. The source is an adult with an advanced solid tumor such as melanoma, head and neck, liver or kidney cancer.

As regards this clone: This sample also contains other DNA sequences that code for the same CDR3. In DNA form, the CDR3 reads TGTGCCAGCAGTGGTGGACTAGCCTACGAGCAGTACTTC. As protein: CASSGGLAYEQYF. The chain links TRBV6-1 to TRBJ2-7; TRBD2 aligns across 7 bases. Trimming took 4 bases from V and 2 from J; bases not matched to a gene: 2. The CDR3 loop spans 13 amino acids. Germline V gene sequence: CDR1 MNHNS, CDR2 SASEGT.

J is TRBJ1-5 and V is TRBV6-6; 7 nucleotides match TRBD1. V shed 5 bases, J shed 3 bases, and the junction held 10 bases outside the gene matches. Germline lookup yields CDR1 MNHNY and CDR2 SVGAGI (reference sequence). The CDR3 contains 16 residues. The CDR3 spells CASSHVEGANNQPQHF. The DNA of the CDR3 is TGTGCCAGCAGTCACGTGGAGGGGGCAAACAATCAGCCCCAGCATTTT.